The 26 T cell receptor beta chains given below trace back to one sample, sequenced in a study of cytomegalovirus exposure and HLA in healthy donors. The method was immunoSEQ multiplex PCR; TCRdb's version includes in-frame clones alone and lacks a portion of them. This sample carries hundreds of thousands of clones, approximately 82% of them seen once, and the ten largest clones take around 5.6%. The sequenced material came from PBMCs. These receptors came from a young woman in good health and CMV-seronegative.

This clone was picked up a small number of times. CDR3 region: CAIRGSLGNEQFF. The CDR3 DNA is TGTGCCATCAGGGGAAGTTTAGGCAATGAGCAGTTCTTC. The J gene is TRBJ2-1, the V gene TRBV10-3; no clear D gene. Germline V gives CDR1 ENHRY, CDR2 SYGVKD. The CDR3 totals 13 residues. V was cut by 6 bases and J by 6 bases, with 12 bases left in between.

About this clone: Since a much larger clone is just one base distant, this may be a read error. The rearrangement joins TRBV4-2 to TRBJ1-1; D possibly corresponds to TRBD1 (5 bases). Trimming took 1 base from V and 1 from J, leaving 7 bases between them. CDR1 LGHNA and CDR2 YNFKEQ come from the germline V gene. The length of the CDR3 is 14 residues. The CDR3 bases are TGTGCCAGCAGCCAAGCAGGGAGGAACACTGAAGCTTTCTTT. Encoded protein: CASSQAGRNTEAFF.

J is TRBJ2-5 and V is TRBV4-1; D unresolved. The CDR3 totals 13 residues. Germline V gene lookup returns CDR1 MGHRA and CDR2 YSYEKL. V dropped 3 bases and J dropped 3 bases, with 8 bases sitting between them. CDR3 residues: CASSQASEETQYF. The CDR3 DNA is TGCGCCAGCAGCCAGGCGAGTGAAGAGACCCAGTACTTC.

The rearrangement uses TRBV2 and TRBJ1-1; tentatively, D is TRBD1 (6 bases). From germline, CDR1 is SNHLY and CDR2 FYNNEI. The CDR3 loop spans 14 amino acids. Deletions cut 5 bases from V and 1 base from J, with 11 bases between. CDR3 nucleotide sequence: TGTGCCAGCAGTAGGACAGCTACGAACACTGAAGCTTTCTTT. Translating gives CASSRTATNTEAFF.

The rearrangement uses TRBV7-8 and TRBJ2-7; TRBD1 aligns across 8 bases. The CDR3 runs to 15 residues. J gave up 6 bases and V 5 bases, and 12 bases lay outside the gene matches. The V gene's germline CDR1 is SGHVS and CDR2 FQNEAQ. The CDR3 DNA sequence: TGTGCCAGCAGCACCCGGACAGGGTGGAGTTTCGAGCAGTACTTC. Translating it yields CASSTRTGWSFEQYF.

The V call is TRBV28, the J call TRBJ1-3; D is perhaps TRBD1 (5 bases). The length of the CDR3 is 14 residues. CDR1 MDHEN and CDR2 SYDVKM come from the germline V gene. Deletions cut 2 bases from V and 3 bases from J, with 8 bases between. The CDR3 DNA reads TGTGCCAGCAGTTTACAGGGTGTTGGAAACACCATATATTTT. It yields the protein CASSLQGVGNTIYF.

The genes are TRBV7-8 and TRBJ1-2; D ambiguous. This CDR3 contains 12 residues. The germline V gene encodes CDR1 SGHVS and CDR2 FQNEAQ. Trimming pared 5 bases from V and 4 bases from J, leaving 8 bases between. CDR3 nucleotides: TGTGCCAGCAGCCCCCACAGCTATGGCTACACCTTC. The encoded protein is CASSPHSYGYTF.

CDR3 in amino acids: CASRSTTREETQYF. The CDR3, as DNA: TGTGCCAGCAGGAGCACCACAAGGGAAGAGACCCAGTACTTC. The chain links TRBV6-5 to TRBJ2-5; D is ambiguous. This CDR3 contains 14 residues. Per the germline V gene, CDR1 is MNHEY and CDR2 is SVGAGI. V was cut by 6 bases and J by 3 bases, with 14 bases left in between.

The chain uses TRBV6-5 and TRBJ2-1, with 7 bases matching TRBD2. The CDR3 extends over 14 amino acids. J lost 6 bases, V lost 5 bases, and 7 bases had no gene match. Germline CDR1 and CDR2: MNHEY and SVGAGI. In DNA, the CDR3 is TGTGCCAGCAGTCGGACTAGGCGGGGCAATGAGCAGTTCTTC. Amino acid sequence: CASSRTRRGNEQFF.

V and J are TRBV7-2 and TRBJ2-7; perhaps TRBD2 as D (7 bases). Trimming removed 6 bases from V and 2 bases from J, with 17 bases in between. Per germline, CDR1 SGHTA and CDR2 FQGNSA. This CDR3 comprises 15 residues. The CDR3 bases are TGTGCCAGCAGGGGGAGGGTAGGACAGCCCTACGAGCAGTACTTC. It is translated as CASRGRVGQPYEQYF.

CDR3 sequence reads: CASGLVASSSYNSPLHF. The CDR3 nucleotides read TGTGCTAGTGGTTTGGTAGCCAGCAGCTCCTATAATTCACCCCTCCACTTT. The V and J genes are TRBV12-5 and TRBJ1-6, with D hard to call. Trimming pared 0 bases from V and 0 bases from J, leaving 9 bases between. This CDR3 contains 17 residues. Germline V gene sequence: CDR1 LGHNT, CDR2 FRNRAP.

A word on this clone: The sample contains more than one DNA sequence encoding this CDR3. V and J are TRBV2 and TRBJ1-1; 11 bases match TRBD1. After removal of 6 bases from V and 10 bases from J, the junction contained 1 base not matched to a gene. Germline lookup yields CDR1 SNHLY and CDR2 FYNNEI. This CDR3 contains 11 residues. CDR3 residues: CASRGTGGAFF. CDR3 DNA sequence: TGTGCCAGCAGGGGGACAGGGGGAGCTTTCTTT.

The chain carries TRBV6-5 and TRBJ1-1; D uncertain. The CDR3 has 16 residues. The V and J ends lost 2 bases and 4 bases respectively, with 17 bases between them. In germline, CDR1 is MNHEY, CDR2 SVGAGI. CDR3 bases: TGTGCCAGCAGTTACGGCAGAGCCGGGTTCCGCACTGAAGCTTTCTTT. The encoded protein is CASSYGRAGFRTEAFF.

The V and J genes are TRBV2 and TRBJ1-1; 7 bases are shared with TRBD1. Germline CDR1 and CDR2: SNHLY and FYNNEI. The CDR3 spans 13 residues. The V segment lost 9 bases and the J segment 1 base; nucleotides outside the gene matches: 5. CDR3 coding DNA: TGTGCCAGTAACGGACAGGCGAACACTGAAGCTTTCTTT. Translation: CASNGQANTEAFF.

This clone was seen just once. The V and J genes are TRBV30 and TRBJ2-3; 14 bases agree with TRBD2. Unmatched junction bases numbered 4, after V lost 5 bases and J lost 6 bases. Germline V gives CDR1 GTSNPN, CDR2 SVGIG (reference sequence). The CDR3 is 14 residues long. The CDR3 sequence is CAWGTSGGRDTQYF. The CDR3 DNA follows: TGTGCCTGGGGGACTAGCGGGGGACGGGATACGCAGTATTTT.

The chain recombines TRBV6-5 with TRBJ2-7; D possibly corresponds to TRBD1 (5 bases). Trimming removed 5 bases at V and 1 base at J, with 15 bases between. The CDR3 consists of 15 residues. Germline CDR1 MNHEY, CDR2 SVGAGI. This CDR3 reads CASSAGAGKSYEQYF. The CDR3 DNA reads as TGTGCCAGCAGTGCCGGTGCAGGGAAGTCCTACGAGCAGTACTTC.

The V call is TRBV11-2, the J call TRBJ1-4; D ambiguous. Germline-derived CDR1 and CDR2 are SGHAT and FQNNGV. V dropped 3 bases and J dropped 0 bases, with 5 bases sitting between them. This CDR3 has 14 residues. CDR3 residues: CASSFRPTNEKLFF. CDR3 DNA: TGTGCCAGCAGCTTCAGACCAACTAATGAAAAACTGTTTTTT.

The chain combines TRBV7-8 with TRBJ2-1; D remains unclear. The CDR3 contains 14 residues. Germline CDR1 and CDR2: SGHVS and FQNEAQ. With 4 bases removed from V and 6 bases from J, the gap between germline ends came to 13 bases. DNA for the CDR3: TGTGCCAGCAGCTCCGTCGGAGTAGGCAATGAGCAGTTCTTC. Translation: CASSSVGVGNEQFF.

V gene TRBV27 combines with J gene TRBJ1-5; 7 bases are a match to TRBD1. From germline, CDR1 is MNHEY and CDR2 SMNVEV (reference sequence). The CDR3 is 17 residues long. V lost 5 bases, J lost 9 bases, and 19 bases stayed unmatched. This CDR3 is CASSPMRKTGKIRPQHF. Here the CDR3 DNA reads TGTGCCAGCAGTCCGATGCGGAAGACAGGGAAGATACGGCCCCAGCATTTT.

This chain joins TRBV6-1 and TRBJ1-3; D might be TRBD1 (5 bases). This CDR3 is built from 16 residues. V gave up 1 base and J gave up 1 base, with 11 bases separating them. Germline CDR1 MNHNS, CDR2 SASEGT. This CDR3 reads CASSEGWGLSGNTIYF. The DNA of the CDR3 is TGTGCCAGCAGTGAAGGATGGGGACTTTCTGGAAACACCATATATTTT.

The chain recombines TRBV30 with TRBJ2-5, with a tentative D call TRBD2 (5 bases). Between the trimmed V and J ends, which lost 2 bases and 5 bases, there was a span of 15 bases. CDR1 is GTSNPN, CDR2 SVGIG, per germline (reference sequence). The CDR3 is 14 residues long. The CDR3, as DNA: TGTGCCTGGAGTACGGGGTCGGGTGGGGAGACCCAGTACTTC. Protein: CAWSTGSGGETQYF. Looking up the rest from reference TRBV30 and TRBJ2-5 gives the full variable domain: SQTIHQWPATLVQPVGSPLSLECTVEGTSNPNLYWYRQAAGRGLQLLFYSVGIGQISSEVPQNLSASRPQDRQFILSSKKLLLSDSGFYLCAWSTGSGGETQYFGPGTRLLVL.

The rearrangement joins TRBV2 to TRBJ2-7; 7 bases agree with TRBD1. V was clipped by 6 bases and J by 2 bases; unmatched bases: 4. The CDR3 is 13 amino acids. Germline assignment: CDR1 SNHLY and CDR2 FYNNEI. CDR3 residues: CASRDRPPYEQYF. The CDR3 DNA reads TGTGCCAGCAGGGACAGGCCGCCCTACGAGCAGTACTTC.

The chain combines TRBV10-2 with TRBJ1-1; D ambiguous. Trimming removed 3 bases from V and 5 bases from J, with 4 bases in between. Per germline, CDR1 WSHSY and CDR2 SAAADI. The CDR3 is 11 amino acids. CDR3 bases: TGCGCCAGCAGTGACAGGACTGAAGCTTTCTTT. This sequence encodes CASSDRTEAFF.

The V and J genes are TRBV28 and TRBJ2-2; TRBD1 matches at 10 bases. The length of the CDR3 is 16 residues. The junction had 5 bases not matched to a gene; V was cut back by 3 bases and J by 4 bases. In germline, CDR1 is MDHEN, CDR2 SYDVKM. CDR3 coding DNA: TGTGCCAGCAGTTTCGGGACAGGGGAAGGCACCGGGGAGCTGTTTTTT. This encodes CASSFGTGEGTGELFF.

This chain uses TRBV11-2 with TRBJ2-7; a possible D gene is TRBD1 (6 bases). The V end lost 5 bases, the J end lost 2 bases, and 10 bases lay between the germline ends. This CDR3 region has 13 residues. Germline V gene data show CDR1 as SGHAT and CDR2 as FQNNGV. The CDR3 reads CASSPDRPYEQYF. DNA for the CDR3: TGTGCCAGCAGCCCGGACAGACCCTACGAGCAGTACTTC.

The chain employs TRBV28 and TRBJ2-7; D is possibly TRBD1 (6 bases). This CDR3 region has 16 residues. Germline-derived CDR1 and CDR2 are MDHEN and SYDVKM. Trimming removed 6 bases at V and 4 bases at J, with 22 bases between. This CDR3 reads CASSYTLGHLTYEQYF. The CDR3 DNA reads TGTGCCAGCAGCTATACATTGGGACACCTCACGTACGAGCAGTACTTC.